One T cell receptor beta chain is described in this entry. Its antigen is as yet unknown. This entry belongs to a study of T cell repertoires in ileal Crohn's disease. Findings of the study overall: Clonality above 26.8% at surgery always came with endoscopic recurrence.

The table came from immunoSEQ multiplex PCR; TCRdb's copy has only in-frame clones and leaves some out. The sample comprises about 5,400 clones, 82% of which are singletons, and 20% to 25% rests with the top ten. V trimming: 7 bases; J trimming: 6 bases; junction bases outside the gene matches: 15. In germline, CDR1 is SGHTA, CDR2 FQGTGA. This CDR3 has 17 residues. Time point defined: inflamed ileum from the surgical specimen. This sequence was found in an adult with Crohn's disease. The sequencing input was ileal tissue. The V and J genes are TRBV7-3 and TRBJ2-2; 9 positions agree with TRBD2. CDR3 sequence reads: CASTLAPLAGRAGELFF. For the CDR3, the DNA is TGTGCCAGCACTCTTGCCCCCCTAGCGGGGCGCGCCGGGGAGCTGTTTTTT.